This T cell receptor (beta chain) was identified in a study of blood T cell repertoires in COVID-19. Overall study context: Samples taken during acute and convalescent COVID-19 were collected in the United States, Italy and Spain.

The CDR3 length is 13 residues. Germline V CDR1 and CDR2: GTSNPN, SVGIG (reference sequence). V gave up 2 bases and J gave up 4 bases, with 11 bases separating them. Authors' methods: Estimation of nucleated cell counts relied on the amplification of reference gene primers. The protocol was immunoSEQ multiplex PCR, while the TCRdb copy is restricted to in-frame clones and leaves out a portion. Clonal size and the V and J genes are those of that table, whereas D and trimming came from the DNA. The sample carries 100,000 to 110,000 clones, 88% recorded once. This receptor was taken from a human donor in a cohort sampled during active COVID-19. This sequence joins TRBV30 and TRBJ1-2, with a weak D call TRBD1 (5 bases). The sequenced sample was peripheral blood. The CDR3 bases are TGTGCCTGGAGTAAAGGGGTTGGCTATGGCTACACCTTC. Translated: CAWSKGVGYGYTF.